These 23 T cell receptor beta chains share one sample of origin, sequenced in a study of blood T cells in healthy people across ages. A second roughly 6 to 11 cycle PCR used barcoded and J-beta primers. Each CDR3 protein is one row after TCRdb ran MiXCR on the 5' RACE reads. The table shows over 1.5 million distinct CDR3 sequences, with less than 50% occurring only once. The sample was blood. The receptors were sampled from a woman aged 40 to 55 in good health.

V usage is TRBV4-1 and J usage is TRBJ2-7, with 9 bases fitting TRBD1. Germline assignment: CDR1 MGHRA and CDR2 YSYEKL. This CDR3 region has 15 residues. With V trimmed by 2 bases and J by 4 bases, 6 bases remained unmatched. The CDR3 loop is CASSQLDRGRYEQYF. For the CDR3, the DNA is TGCGCCAGCAGCCAATTGGACAGGGGAAGGTACGAGCAGTACTTC.

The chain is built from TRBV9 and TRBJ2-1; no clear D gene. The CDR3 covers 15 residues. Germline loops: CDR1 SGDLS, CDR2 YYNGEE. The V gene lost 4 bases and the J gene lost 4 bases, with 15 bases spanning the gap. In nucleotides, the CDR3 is TGTGCCAGCAGCCCCGAGCCCACTCATTACAATGAGCAGTTCTTC. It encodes CASSPEPTHYNEQFF.

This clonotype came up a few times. The CDR3 sequence: CASSQSDRDGYTF. DNA for the CDR3: TGCGCCAGCAGCCAATCCGACAGGGACGGCTACACCTTC. This chain joins TRBV5-1 and TRBJ1-2, with TRBD1 identical over 7 bases. Germline CDR1 and CDR2: SGHRS and YFSETQ. CDR3 length equals 13 residues. The J segment lost 8 bases and the V segment lost 4 bases, leaving 8 bases of the junction unmatched.

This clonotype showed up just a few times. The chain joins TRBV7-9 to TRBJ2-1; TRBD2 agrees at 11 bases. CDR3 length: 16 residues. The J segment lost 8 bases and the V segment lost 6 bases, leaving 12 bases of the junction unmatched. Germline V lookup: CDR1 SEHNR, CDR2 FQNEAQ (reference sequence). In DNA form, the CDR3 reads TGTGCCAGCAGTCGTCGGGGTAGCGGGGGGGCCCATGAGCAGTTCTTC. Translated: CASSRRGSGGAHEQFF.

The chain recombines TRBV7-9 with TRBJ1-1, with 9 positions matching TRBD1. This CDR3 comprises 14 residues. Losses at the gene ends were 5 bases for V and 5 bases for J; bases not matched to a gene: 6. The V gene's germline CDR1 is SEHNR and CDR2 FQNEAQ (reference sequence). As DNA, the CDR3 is TGTGCCAGCAGCAACCGGGACAGGGAAACTGAAGCTTTCTTT. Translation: CASSNRDRETEAFF.

The CDR3 loop is CASSSRGLKTDTQYF. CDR3 nucleotides: TGTGCCAGCAGCTCCAGGGGGCTGAAGACAGATACGCAGTATTTT. V gene TRBV13 combines with J gene TRBJ2-3, with TRBD1 identical over 8 bases. Trimming took 4 bases from V and 3 from J; bases not matched to a gene: 6. The CDR3 covers 15 residues. Germline assignment: CDR1 PRHDT and CDR2 FYEKMQ (reference sequence).

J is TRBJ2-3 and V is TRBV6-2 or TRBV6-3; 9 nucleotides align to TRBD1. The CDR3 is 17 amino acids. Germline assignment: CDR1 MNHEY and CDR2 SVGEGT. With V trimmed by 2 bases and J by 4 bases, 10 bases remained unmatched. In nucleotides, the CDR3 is TGTGCCAGCAGTTACCGTACCGGGACAGGGAAGCCAGATACGCAGTATTTT. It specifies CASSYRTGTGKPDTQYF.

This chain's CDR3 is CASTTGSDYGYTF. The CDR3 nucleotides are TGTGCCAGCACCACAGGATCCGACTATGGCTACACCTTC. This chain links TRBV6-2 or TRBV6-3 with TRBJ1-2, with D possibly TRBD1 on 5 matching bases. CDR1 is MNHEY and CDR2 is SVGEGT in the germline V gene. The CDR3 length is 13 residues. V was shortened by 7 bases and J by 3 bases, with 12 bases between the two germline ends.

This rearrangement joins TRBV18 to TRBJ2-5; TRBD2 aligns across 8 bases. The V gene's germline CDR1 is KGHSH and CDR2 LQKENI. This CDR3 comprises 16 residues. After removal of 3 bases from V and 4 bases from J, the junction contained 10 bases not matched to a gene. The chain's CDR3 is CASSPKGTSRGETQYF. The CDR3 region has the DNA TGTGCCAGCTCACCGAAAGGGACTAGTCGGGGAGAGACCCAGTACTTC.

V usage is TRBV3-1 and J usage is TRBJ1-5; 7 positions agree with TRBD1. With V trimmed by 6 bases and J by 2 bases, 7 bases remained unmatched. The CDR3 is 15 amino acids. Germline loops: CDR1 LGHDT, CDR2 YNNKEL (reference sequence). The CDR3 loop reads CASSPNRGGNQPQHF. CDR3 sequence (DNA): TGTGCCAGCAGTCCTAACAGGGGAGGCAATCAGCCCCAGCATTTT.

The CDR3 DNA sequence: TGCGCCAGCAGCTATCCTCCCAATGAGCAGTACTTC. Protein: CASSYPPNEQYF. The rearrangement joins TRBV5-1 to TRBJ2-5, with no clear D. Trimming removed 3 bases at V and 11 bases at J, with 14 bases between. In germline, CDR1 is SGHRS, CDR2 YFSETQ. The CDR3 consists of 12 residues.

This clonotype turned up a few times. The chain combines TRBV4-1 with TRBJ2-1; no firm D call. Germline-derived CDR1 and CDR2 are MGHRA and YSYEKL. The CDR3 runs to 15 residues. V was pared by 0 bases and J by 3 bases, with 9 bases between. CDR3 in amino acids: CASSQDPSDYNEQFF. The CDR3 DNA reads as TGCGCCAGCAGCCAAGATCCCTCAGACTACAATGAGCAGTTCTTC.

This CDR3 reads CASSFRPGTGGYGANVLTF. CDR3 nucleotides: TGTGCCAGCAGCTTCCGTCCCGGGACAGGGGGCTATGGGGCCAACGTCCTGACTTTC. The chain is built from TRBV7-3 and TRBJ2-6; TRBD1 aligns across 12 bases. CDR1 is SGHTA, CDR2 FQGTGA, per germline. J gave up 3 bases and V 3 bases, and 9 bases lay outside the gene matches. CDR3 length: 19 amino acids.

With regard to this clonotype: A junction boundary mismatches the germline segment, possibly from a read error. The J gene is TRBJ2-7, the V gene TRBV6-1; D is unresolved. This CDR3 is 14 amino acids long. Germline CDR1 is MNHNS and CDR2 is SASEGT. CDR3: CASSPKTGVDEQYF. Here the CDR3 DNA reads TGTGCCAGCAGCCCGAAGACTGGAGTCGACGAACAGTACTTC.

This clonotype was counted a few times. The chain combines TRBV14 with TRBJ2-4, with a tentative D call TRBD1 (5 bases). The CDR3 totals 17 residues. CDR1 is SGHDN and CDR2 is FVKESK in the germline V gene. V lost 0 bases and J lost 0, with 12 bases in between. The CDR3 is CASSQDSPGLAKNIQYF. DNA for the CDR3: TGTGCCAGCAGCCAAGATTCCCCAGGGTTAGCCAAAAACATTCAGTACTTC.

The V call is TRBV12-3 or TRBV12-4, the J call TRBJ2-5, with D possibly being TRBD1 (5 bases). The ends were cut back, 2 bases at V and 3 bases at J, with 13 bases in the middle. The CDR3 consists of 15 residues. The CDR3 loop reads CASSLPLGREETQYF. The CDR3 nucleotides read TGTGCCAGCAGTTTACCTCTTGGCAGGGAAGAGACCCAGTACTTC.

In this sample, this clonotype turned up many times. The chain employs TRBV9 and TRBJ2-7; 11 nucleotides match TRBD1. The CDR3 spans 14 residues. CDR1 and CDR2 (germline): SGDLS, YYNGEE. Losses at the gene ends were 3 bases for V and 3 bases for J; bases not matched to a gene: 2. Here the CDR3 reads CASSAGTGGYEQYF. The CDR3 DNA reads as TGTGCCAGCAGCGCCGGGACAGGGGGCTACGAGCAGTACTTC.

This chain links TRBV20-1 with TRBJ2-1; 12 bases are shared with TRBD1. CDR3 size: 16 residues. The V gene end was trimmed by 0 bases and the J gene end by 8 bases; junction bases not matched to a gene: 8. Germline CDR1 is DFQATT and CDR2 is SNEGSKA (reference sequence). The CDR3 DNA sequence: TGCAGTGCTAGAGAGTGGGGGACAGGGGGCATGGATGAGCAGTTCTTC. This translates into CSAREWGTGGMDEQFF.

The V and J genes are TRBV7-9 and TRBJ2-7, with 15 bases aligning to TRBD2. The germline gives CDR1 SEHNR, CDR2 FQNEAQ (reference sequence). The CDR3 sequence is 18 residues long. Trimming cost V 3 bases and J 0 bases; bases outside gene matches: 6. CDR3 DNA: TGTGCCAGCAGCTTCGGACTAGCGGGGGGGACAACCTCCTACGAGCAGTACTTC. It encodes CASSFGLAGGTTSYEQYF.

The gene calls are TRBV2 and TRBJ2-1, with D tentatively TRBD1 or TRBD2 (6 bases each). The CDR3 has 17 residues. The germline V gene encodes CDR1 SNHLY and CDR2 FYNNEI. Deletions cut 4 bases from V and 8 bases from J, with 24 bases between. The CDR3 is CASSVGGRMTVFDEQFF. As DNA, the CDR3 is TGTGCCAGCAGTGTGGGGGGCCGAATGACGGTTTTCGATGAGCAGTTCTTC.

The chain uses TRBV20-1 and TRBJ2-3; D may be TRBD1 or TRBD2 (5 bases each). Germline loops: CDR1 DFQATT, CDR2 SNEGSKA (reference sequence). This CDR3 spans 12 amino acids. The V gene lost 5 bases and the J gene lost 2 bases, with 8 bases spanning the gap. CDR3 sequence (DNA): TGCAGTGCTGGGGGAACCACAGATACGCAGTATTTT. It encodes CSAGGTTDTQYF.

CDR3 sequence reads: CASSGLAGAKETQYF. The CDR3 DNA sequence: TGTGCCAGCAGTGGACTAGCGGGGGCTAAAGAGACCCAGTACTTC. V usage is TRBV12-3 or TRBV12-4 and J usage is TRBJ2-5, with TRBD2 matching over 13 bases. The J segment lost 3 bases and the V segment lost 5 bases, leaving 3 bases of the junction unmatched. There are 15 residues in the CDR3.

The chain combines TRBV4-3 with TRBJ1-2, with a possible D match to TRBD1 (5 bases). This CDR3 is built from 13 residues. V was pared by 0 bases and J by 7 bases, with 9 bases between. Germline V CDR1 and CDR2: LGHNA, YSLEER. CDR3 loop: CASSQDRVSGYTF. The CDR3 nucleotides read TGCGCCAGCAGCCAAGACAGGGTTTCTGGCTACACCTTC.